The rows below give T cell receptor beta chains drawn from one sample of a study of identical twins. TCRdb processed the 5' RACE reads anew with MiXCR; each CDR3 protein has one entry. The table shows around 570,000 distinct CDR3 sequences, with 9.5% to 10% occurring only once. These data also featured in a second study, about yellow fever vaccine responses in identical twins.

The sample was PBMCs. Receptors were obtained from a woman between 18 and 29 years old in good health. Both conserved end residues are part of each CDR3. A D gene is named only where the DNA matches it firmly. The size of a clone is reported for some rows only, either as once, few or many, or as a class for expanded clones.

size: few
V: TRBV7-9
J: TRBJ2-1
D: TRBD1
CDR3: CASSRPRTGGNPSSYNEQFF
DNA: TGTGCCAGCAGCCGTCCCCGGACAGGGGGAAATCCCAGCTCCTACAATGAGCAGTTCTTC

size: .
V: TRBV12-3/TRBV12-4
J: TRBJ2-7
D: TRBD1
CDR3: CASTGQGYSYEQYF
DNA: TGTGCCAGCACAGGACAGGGATACTCCTACGAGCAGTACTTC

size: .
V: TRBV3-1
J: TRBJ2-3
D: TRBD2
CDR3: CASSPSGGQGDTQYF
DNA: TGTGCCAGTAGTCCGAGCGGGGGGCAGGGAGATACGCAGTATTTT

size: .
V: TRBV14
J: TRBJ2-7
D: .
CDR3: CASSQEQGGYEQYF
DNA: TGTGCCAGCAGCCAAGAACAGGGTGGCTACGAGCAGTACTTC

size: .
V: TRBV27
J: TRBJ2-6
D: .
CDR3: CASSPPPGLSSGANVLTF
DNA: TGTGCCAGCAGCCCCCCGCCGGGACTGTCATCTGGGGCCAACGTCCTGACTTTC

size: many
V: TRBV5-1
J: TRBJ2-3
D: .
CDR3: CASATGHRTDTQYF
DNA: TGCGCCAGCGCCACGGGACACCGCACAGATACGCAGTATTTT

size: .
V: TRBV6-6
J: TRBJ2-1
D: .
CDR3: CASNLAVAEQFF
DNA: TGTGCCAGCAACTTAGCGGTTGCTGAGCAGTTCTTC

size: .
V: TRBV7-8
J: TRBJ2-7
D: TRBD1
CDR3: CASSLYRGATSYEQYF
DNA: TGTGCCAGCAGTTTGTACAGGGGTGCTACCTCCTACGAGCAGTACTTC

size: many
V: TRBV5-1
J: TRBJ2-7
D: TRBD2
CDR3: CASSPGLADHEQYF
DNA: TGCGCCAGCAGCCCGGGACTAGCAGACCACGAGCAGTACTTC

size: many
V: TRBV27
J: TRBJ2-2
D: .
CDR3: CASNRGGTGELFF
DNA: TGTGCCAGCAATAGGGGAGGCACCGGGGAGCTGTTTTTT

size: .
V: TRBV6-1
J: TRBJ2-7
D: TRBD1
CDR3: CASSATDRGNGREQYF
DNA: TGTGCCAGCAGTGCAACGGACAGGGGAAATGGTCGCGAGCAGTACTTC

size: .
V: TRBV4-1
J: TRBJ2-3
D: .
CDR3: CASSLATPSHTDTQYF
DNA: TGCGCCAGCAGCCTAGCGACACCGTCCCACACAGATACGCAGTATTTT

size: few
V: TRBV28
J: TRBJ2-5
D: .
CDR3: CASSLPGWAQETQYF
DNA: TGTGCCAGCAGTTTACCCGGATGGGCACAAGAGACCCAGTACTTC

size: .
V: TRBV6-2/TRBV6-3
J: TRBJ2-1
D: TRBD2
CDR3: CASSYDLAGDLYNEQFF
DNA: TGTGCCAGCAGTTACGACCTAGCGGGAGACCTATACAATGAGCAGTTCTTC

size: .
V: TRBV20-1
J: TRBJ2-5
D: .
CDR3: CSARDFGQSQETQYF
DNA: TGCAGTGCTAGAGATTTCGGACAGAGCCAAGAGACCCAGTACTTC

size: .
V: TRBV27
J: TRBJ1-2
D: .
CDR3: CASSPTLGSGVGLLGYTF
DNA: TGTGCCAGCAGCCCTACCCTGGGGTCGGGGGTCGGTCTGCTGGGCTACACCTTC

size: few
V: TRBV5-4
J: TRBJ2-2
D: .
CDR3: CASSFPRDTGELFF
DNA: TGTGCCAGCAGTTTCCCCAGGGACACCGGGGAGCTGTTTTTT

size: many
V: TRBV29-1
J: TRBJ2-1
D: .
CDR3: CSVGATVAYNEQFF
DNA: TGCAGCGTCGGGGCTACCGTGGCCTACAATGAGCAGTTCTTC

size: .
V: TRBV14
J: TRBJ1-6
D: TRBD1
CDR3: CASSQDRGGNSPLHF
DNA: TGTGCCAGCAGCCAAGACAGGGGGGGTAATTCACCCCTCCACTTT

size: few
V: TRBV6-1
J: TRBJ1-2
D: .
CDR3: CASSKTGTHTGGYTF
DNA: TGTGCCAGCAGTAAAACCGGGACACATACAGGGGGCTACACCTTC

size: many
V: TRBV3-1
J: TRBJ2-1
D: TRBD2
CDR3: CASSQVAGGEQFF
DNA: TGTGCCAGCAGCCAAGTAGCGGGAGGGGAGCAGTTCTTC

size: .
V: TRBV20-1
J: TRBJ2-7
D: TRBD1
CDR3: CSARPGQADYEQYF
DNA: TGCAGTGCTAGGCCGGGACAGGCTGATTACGAGCAGTACTTC

size: many
V: TRBV15
J: TRBJ2-3
D: .
CDR3: CATSSFLGDTQYF
DNA: TGTGCCACCAGCAGTTTCTTAGGGGATACGCAGTATTTT

size: .
V: TRBV7-3
J: TRBJ2-7
D: .
CDR3: CASSQSAGAYEQYF
DNA: TGTGCCAGCAGCCAATCGGCCGGGGCCTACGAGCAGTACTTC

size: once
V: TRBV5-1
J: TRBJ1-4
D: .
CDR3: CASSLARSEKLFF
DNA: TGCGCCAGCAGCTTAGCCAGGAGTGAAAAACTGTTTTTT

size: .
V: TRBV5-1
J: TRBJ2-1
D: TRBD2
CDR3: CASSPGLAERQFF
DNA: TGCGCCAGCAGCCCGGGACTAGCGGAGCGGCAGTTCTTC

size: few
V: TRBV10-3
J: TRBJ2-1
D: TRBD2
CDR3: CATWTSGGAGEQFF
DNA: TGTGCCACCTGGACTAGCGGGGGGGCGGGAGAGCAGTTCTTC

size: .
V: TRBV6-5
J: TRBJ2-7
D: TRBD1
CDR3: CASSYSWDRSLYEQYF
DNA: TGTGCCAGCAGTTACTCTTGGGACAGGTCTCTCTACGAGCAGTACTTC

size: many
V: TRBV11-3
J: TRBJ2-1
D: TRBD1
CDR3: CASSPGQGISEQFF
DNA: TGTGCCAGCAGCCCAGGACAGGGTATCAGTGAGCAGTTCTTC

size: many
V: TRBV9
J: TRBJ2-7
D: .
CDR3: CASSVGGTYNSYEQYF
DNA: TGTGCCAGCAGCGTAGGAGGGACGTACAACTCCTACGAGCAGTACTTC

size: few
V: TRBV5-6
J: TRBJ2-7
D: TRBD2
CDR3: CASSGTSGAISYEQYF
DNA: TGTGCCAGCAGTGGGACTAGCGGGGCGATTAGCTACGAGCAGTACTTC

size: few
V: TRBV5-1
J: TRBJ2-7
D: .
CDR3: CASANSGTFFEQYF
DNA: TGCGCCAGCGCTAACAGCGGGACATTTTTCGAGCAGTACTTC

size: few
V: TRBV5-1
J: TRBJ2-6
D: .
CDR3: CASSLARTSGANVLTF
DNA: TGCGCCAGCAGCTTGGCGCGGACCTCTGGGGCCAACGTCCTGACTTTC

size: many
V: TRBV20-1
J: TRBJ2-3
D: .
CDR3: CSGTSGGAGTDTQYF
DNA: TGCAGTGGGACCTCTGGGGGTGCGGGCACAGATACGCAGTATTTT

size: .
V: TRBV24-1
J: TRBJ2-7
D: .
CDR3: CATSDSGRMYEQYF
DNA: TGTGCCACCAGTGATTCCGGGCGGATGTACGAGCAGTACTTC

size: .
V: TRBV12-3/TRBV12-4
J: TRBJ1-3
D: .
CDR3: CASDFFSGNGNTIYF
DNA: TGTGCCAGCGATTTCTTTTCCGGGAACGGAAACACCATATATTTT